The sequence of this T cell receptor beta chain was determined in a study of blood T cells in healthy people across ages (dated by TCRdb to about 2015). About the investigation overall: Template switching captured roughly one uniquely barcoded TCR beta cDNA molecule per two T cells in model experiments. Using the same blood draw, the study looked at two additional independent replicas of 1 million unique cDNA reads for two donors, one aged 18 to 29 and the other aged 80 or older. Donors were grouped into four age groups: young (average approximately 16 years), middle-aged (over 35), aged (approximately 58) and long-lived (about 89). To avoid experimental bias, donors of different ages were randomly spread across the sequencing lanes. The study measured age-related changes in TCR beta repertoire diversity using deep sequencing normalized with unique cDNA molecular identifiers.

Donors were approximately 42 systemically healthy Caucasian individuals from Russia aged roughly 6 to 95 years. Ten milliliters of peripheral blood were drawn from each donor into EDTA-treated Vacutainer tubes. Ficoll-Paque density-gradient centrifugation was used to isolate PBMCs, with at least 6 million per sample. Trizol reagent was used to extract total RNA from PBMCs, with at least 5 micrograms per sample. The percentages of naive CD45RAhigh/CD27high T cells were determined by flow cytometry on a PBMC aliquot from every donor. Concerning this clonotype itself: Its target antigen remains unknown. No base-level quality is on record; no much larger clone is a single base apart.

The CDR3 runs 14 residues from the cysteine to the phenylalanine. The CDR3 DNA has 42 bases and is translated from base 1. The germline V gene supplies CDR1 MNHEY and CDR2 SVGAGI. V ends up 5 bases short and J 8 bases short, with an unmatched junction base count of 8. Library preparation employed 5' RACE. Sequencing used an Illumina HiSeq 2500. A second about 7 to 12 cycle PCR used a sample-barcoded 5' primer and a J-beta primer mix. A unique molecular identifier was introduced onto each TCR beta cDNA molecule by a template-switch 5' adaptor carrying 12 random nucleotides. Each sample yielded at least 2.5 million CDR3-containing paired-end reads. All of the RNA was converted into first-strand cDNA using the Mint cDNA synthesis kit, with a TRBC-specific oligonucleotide serving as the primer. Following uracil-DNA glycosylase treatment, all cDNA underwent a first 18-cycle PCR with the universal primers M1SS and BC2_uni_R. In the paper's pipeline: For normalization, 1 million high-quality reads were randomly selected from each sample, with every read carrying a distinct molecular identifier. Reads sharing molecular identifiers were discarded rather than binned into consensus sequences. MiTCR, with a Q25 quality threshold and the strictest error-elimination algorithm, was used for CDR3 identification, clonotype clustering and error correction. Lower-bound total TCR beta diversity was estimated with a nonparametric unseen species model using Euler transformation. Through fastp at Q25 and MiXCR, TCRdb rebuilt clones from the public reads, retaining in-frame beta chains. Merged by CDR3 protein, the rows form single entries marked with the most common genes and DNA. The V and J calls come from TCRdb's annotation, not from the publication. The sample includes around 710,000 distinct CDR3 sequences, with around 46% observed a single time. The ten most abundant clones make up about 20% of the sample.

Results the study describes overall, beyond this receptor: Observed TCR beta diversity per million T cells fell roughly linearly with age, and a significant reduction was already apparent by age around 44. The CMV infection status of donors was not known, potentially confounding age-related changes in expanded clonotypes. Estimates of total diversity based on one million sequenced T cells were considered lower bounds and underestimates. Because profiling used bulk unsorted PBMCs, naive and antigen-experienced compartments could not be compared conclusively. Observed TCR beta diversity correlated strongly with the percentage of naive T cells measured by flow cytometry. Compared with the aged group, more naive CD4+ T cells, fewer expanded clones and increased TCR diversity were shown by the long-lived group, suggesting age selection.

This receptor chain uses TRBV6-5 and TRBJ2-1; TRBD2 matches 8 bases in the middle. The clonotype originates from a woman in her sixties in good health. Sequenced material: blood. In nucleotide form, the sequence is TGTGCCAGCAGTCAAAGCGGGAGAGGTGATGAGCAGTTCTTC. Its protein product is CASSQSGRGDEQFF.